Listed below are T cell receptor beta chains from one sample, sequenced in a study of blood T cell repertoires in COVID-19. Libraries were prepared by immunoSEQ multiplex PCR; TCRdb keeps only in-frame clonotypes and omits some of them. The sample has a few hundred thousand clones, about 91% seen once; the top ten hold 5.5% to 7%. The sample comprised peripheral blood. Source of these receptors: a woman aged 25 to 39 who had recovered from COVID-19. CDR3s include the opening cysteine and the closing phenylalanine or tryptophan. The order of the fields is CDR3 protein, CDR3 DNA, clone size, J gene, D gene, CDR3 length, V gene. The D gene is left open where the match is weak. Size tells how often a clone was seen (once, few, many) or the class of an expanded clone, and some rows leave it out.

CASSPTSGFTDTQYF	TGTGCCAGCAGTCCAACTAGCGGGTTCACAGATACGCAGTATTTT	.	TRBJ2-3	TRBD2	15	TRBV27
CASSTRYPSSYNEQFF	TGTGCCAGCAGCACCCGGTACCCAAGCTCCTACAATGAGCAGTTCTTC	.	TRBJ2-1	.	16	TRBV9
CASSLEPSGETQYF	TGTGCCAGCAGCTTAGAGCCTAGCGGTGAGACCCAGTACTTC	few	TRBJ2-5	TRBD2	14	TRBV11-2
CSASERDYGYTF	TGCAGTGCTAGTGAGAGGGACTATGGCTACACCTTC	.	TRBJ1-2	.	12	TRBV20-1
CAIIESGRPGSSYEQYF	TGTGCCATCATAGAATCAGGAAGGCCGGGAAGTTCCTACGAGCAGTACTTC	few	TRBJ2-7	.	17	TRBV10-3
CASSTTSGGAIDTQYF	TGTGCCAGCAGCACTACTAGCGGGGGGGCAATAGATACGCAGTATTTT	.	TRBJ2-3	TRBD2	16	TRBV11-1
CAITGRLAETQYF	TGTGCCATCACTGGCAGGTTGGCGGAGACCCAGTACTTC	.	TRBJ2-5	.	13	TRBV10-3
CASSLIQTGGYEQYF	TGTGCCAGCAGTTTAATCCAGACAGGGGGGTATGAGCAGTACTTC	once	TRBJ2-7	TRBD1	15	TRBV28
CASSLTGGVRAKNIQYF	TGTGCCAGCAGCTTGACCGGGGGGGTACGAGCCAAAAACATTCAGTACTTC	once	TRBJ2-4	TRBD2	17	TRBV5-4
CATSDSWTSGGIQETQYF	TGTGCCACCAGTGATTCATGGACTAGCGGGGGGATACAAGAGACCCAGTACTTC	.	TRBJ2-5	TRBD2	18	TRBV24-1
CASSQGQGVFYGYTF	TGCGCCAGCAGCCAAGGACAGGGGGTTTTCTATGGCTACACCTTC	.	TRBJ1-2	TRBD1	15	TRBV4-3
CASSESGTAVDTQYF	TGTGCCAGCAGCGAGAGCGGCACCGCAGTAGATACGCAGTATTTT	once	TRBJ2-3	.	15	TRBV6-5
CASSLASGFETQYF	TGTGCCAGCAGCTTGGCGTCGGGATTTGAGACCCAGTACTTC	.	TRBJ2-5	.	14	TRBV5-4
CATSDPGRTEQFF	TGTGCCACCAGTGACCCAGGTCGTACTGAGCAGTTCTTC	once	TRBJ2-1	.	13	TRBV24-1
CASSGRQGSYGYTF	TGTGCCAGCAGCGGACGACAGGGAAGCTATGGCTACACCTTC	.	TRBJ1-2	TRBD1	14	TRBV4-2
CASSLQGADEQYF	TGTGCCAGCAGTCTCCAGGGGGCCGACGAGCAGTACTTC	.	TRBJ2-7	TRBD1	13	TRBV27
CASSISGTHTDTQYF	TGTGCCAGCAGCATTAGCGGTACCCACACAGATACGCAGTATTTT	.	TRBJ2-3	.	15	TRBV11-3
CAWSRDRGIGYTF	TGTGCCTGGAGCCGGGACAGGGGTATCGGCTACACCTTC	.	TRBJ1-2	TRBD1	13	TRBV30
CASIAGGYNEQFF	TGTGCCAGCATAGCGGGGGGCTACAATGAGCAGTTCTTC	.	TRBJ2-1	TRBD2	13	TRBV12-3/TRBV12-4
CATSDSSGFGLDQPQHF	TGTGCCACCAGTGATTCGAGCGGATTCGGATTGGACCAGCCCCAGCATTTT	.	TRBJ1-5	.	17	TRBV24-1
CASTPGQLNTEAFF	TGTGCCAGCACCCCGGGACAGCTGAACACTGAAGCTTTCTTT	.	TRBJ1-1	TRBD1	14	TRBV28
CATCPADTNTGELFF	TGCGCCACCTGCCCGGCGGACACGAACACCGGGGAGCTGTTTTTT	.	TRBJ2-2	.	15	TRBV5-1
CASSMATSGGQETQYF	TGTGCCAGCAGCATGGCCACTAGCGGGGGTCAAGAGACCCAGTACTTC	.	TRBJ2-5	TRBD2	16	TRBV7-8
CASSSRTGVTEAFF	TGTGCCAGCAGCTCCCGGACAGGGGTTACTGAAGCTTTCTTT	.	TRBJ1-1	TRBD1	14	TRBV7-3
CASSLLTGGEAQYF	TGTGCCAGCAGCTTATTGACAGGGGGTGAGGCGCAGTACTTC	.	TRBJ2-7	TRBD1	14	TRBV11-2
CASSKTSGRQETQYF	TGTGCCAGCAGCAAGACTAGCGGGCGGCAAGAGACCCAGTACTTC	.	TRBJ2-5	TRBD2	15	TRBV7-6
CSVKGQGPYEQYF	TGCAGCGTTAAGGGACAGGGTCCCTACGAGCAGTACTTC	.	TRBJ2-7	TRBD1	13	TRBV29-1
CASRRGGMDTQYF	TGTGCCAGCCGCCGCGGGGGGATGGATACGCAGTATTTT	.	TRBJ2-3	TRBD2	13	TRBV2
CASSQEVNRAGLNYGYTF	TGCGCCAGCAGCCAAGAGGTGAACAGGGCGGGTCTTAACTATGGCTACACCTTC	.	TRBJ1-2	.	18	TRBV4-3
CASSQQGIKQYF	TGTGCCAGCAGTCAGCAGGGGATCAAGCAGTACTTC	.	TRBJ2-7	.	12	TRBV12-3/TRBV12-4
CSASSPWTGGAGEQYF	TGCAGTGCTAGTTCCCCTTGGACAGGGGGGGCGGGCGAGCAGTACTTC	.	TRBJ2-7	TRBD1	16	TRBV20-1
CASRKAGRGYTF	TGTGCCAGCAGGAAGGCAGGGCGTGGCTACACCTTC	.	TRBJ1-2	.	12	TRBV27
CSVGQGPLNGYTF	TGCAGCGTGGGACAGGGGCCTTTGAATGGCTACACCTTC	.	TRBJ1-2	TRBD1	13	TRBV29-1
CASSLESKTGDTQYF	TGCGCCAGCAGCTTGGAGTCCAAGACGGGAGATACGCAGTATTTT	.	TRBJ2-3	.	15	TRBV5-1
CASSLRPSGNDNEQFF	TGTGCCAGCAGCTTAAGGCCGTCGGGGAACGACAATGAGCAGTTCTTC	.	TRBJ2-1	.	16	TRBV7-6
CAIRGGTGESSPLHF	TGTGCCATCAGGGGAGGGACAGGGGAAAGCTCACCCCTCCACTTT	once	TRBJ1-6	TRBD1	15	TRBV10-3
CASSRTPTGLNSPLHF	TGTGCCAGCAGCCGTACGCCGACAGGGCTGAATTCACCCCTCCACTTT	.	TRBJ1-6	TRBD1	16	TRBV5-6
CASSRGGGQPQHF	TGTGCCAGCAGCCGCGGGGGCGGACAGCCCCAGCATTTT	.	TRBJ1-5	.	13	TRBV6-2/TRBV6-3
CASSQDYSPGYGYTF	TGTGCCAGCAGCCAAGATTACTCCCCTGGCTATGGCTACACCTTC	once	TRBJ1-2	.	15	TRBV4-2
CASSIVAGYEQFF	TGTGCCAGTAGTATTGTGGCAGGATATGAGCAGTTCTTC	.	TRBJ2-1	.	13	TRBV19
CASSLDDTYEQYF	TGTGCCAGCAGCTTAGACGACACCTACGAGCAGTACTTC	.	TRBJ2-7	.	13	TRBV11-2
CAISDQRDSSRRSSNTEAFF	TGTGCCATCAGTGACCAACGGGACAGCTCCCGCCGTTCCTCAAACACTGAAGCTTTCTTT	many	TRBJ1-1	TRBD1	20	TRBV10-3
CASSRQDTETQYF	TGTGCCAGCAGCCGACAGGATACAGAGACCCAGTACTTC	.	TRBJ2-5	.	13	TRBV7-9
CASSQGRGQGTEAFF	TGCGCCAGCAGCCAAGGCAGGGGGCAGGGCACTGAAGCTTTCTTT	.	TRBJ1-1	TRBD1	15	TRBV4-3
CASSPGAAQPQHF	TGTGCCAGCAGCCCAGGGGCAGCCCAGCCCCAGCATTTT	.	TRBJ1-5	.	13	TRBV7-3
CASCFFAGDSPLHF	TGTGCCAGCTGCTTTTTTGCAGGGGATTCACCCCTCCACTTT	.	TRBJ1-6	.	14	TRBV6-6
CASSGFTEGVEQFF	TGTGCCAGCAGCGGGTTTACGGAGGGCGTTGAGCAGTTCTTC	.	TRBJ2-1	.	14	TRBV9
CASSIGSPAEAFF	TGTGCCAGTAGTATAGGTTCTCCCGCTGAAGCTTTCTTT	.	TRBJ1-1	.	13	TRBV19
CASSPRTGGIDTQYF	TGTGCCAGCAGCCCCCGGACAGGGGGTATAGATACGCAGTATTTT	.	TRBJ2-3	TRBD1	15	TRBV9
CAILPAGGIYNEQFF	TGTGCCATCCTCCCAGCGGGGGGCATTTACAATGAGCAGTTCTTC	.	TRBJ2-1	TRBD2	15	TRBV10-3
CASSFSGIQETQYF	TGCGCCAGCAGCTTTAGCGGAATACAAGAGACCCAGTACTTC	.	TRBJ2-5	.	14	TRBV5-1
CSVSGGSDTQYF	TGCAGCGTGTCGGGTGGATCAGATACGCAGTATTTT	.	TRBJ2-3	.	12	TRBV29-1
CASSFTGINNEQFF	TGTGCCAGCAGTTTTACCGGGATAAACAATGAGCAGTTCTTC	.	TRBJ2-1	.	14	TRBV7-2